Detailed here is one TCR beta chain. What antigen it recognizes has not been identified. Base qualities were left out, and no much larger clone turns up one base away. This specimen includes other DNA sequences encoding the same CDR3. The intended sense of this specimen's time point label: pre-treatment sample, taken before nivolumab and TIL therapy. Adults with stage 4 NSCLC were enrolled from late 2017 to early 2020 in a dual-center phase I trial. Samples were obtained from a single-arm, open-label phase I trial in which tumor-infiltrating lymphocyte therapy with nivolumab was evaluated in advanced non-small cell lung cancer. Blood mononuclear cells from EDTA tubes were separated on a Ficoll gradient and snap-frozen as pellets, and DNA was extracted from the cells using a Qiagen mini-prep kit. These data come from a study of TIL therapy for anti-PD-1-resistant metastatic lung cancer listed by TCRdb under 2021. Background for the entire study: Tumors were collected before any PD-1/PD-L1 blockade, after which patients were given nivolumab, and patients who progressed were given lymphodepletion, an infusion of expanded TIL and IL-2. T cell receptor beta sequencing of tumor and peripheral blood served to follow clonotypes across the tumor, the expanded TIL product, and serial blood samples. Across the cohort, whole-exome sequencing showed a median non-synonymous tumor mutation burden of approximately 1.5 mutations per megabase. Most of the cohort had lung adenocarcinoma, including a few EGFR-mutant tumors and two ALK-rearranged tumors, and half of the patients were either current or former smokers. A median age of approximately 50 years (range about 38-80) and a median tumor PD-L1 proportion score of 4.5% to 6.5% were recorded among enrolled patients.

TCR beta CDR3 regions were amplified from genomic DNA by bias-controlled multiplex PCR with the immunoSEQ v3 hsTCRB kit. An Illumina NextSeq 500 was used to sequence the TCR libraries, reaching approximately 2 million read pairs at survey level or roughly 5-6.5 million at deep level. As for how the authors treated the data: V, D and J genes were assigned, non-productive sequences were removed, and clonality was reported by immunoSEQ Analyzer software. Repertoires were compared using productive Simpson clonality and Morisita overlap index of productive TRB rearrangements between infused TIL and blood. Absolute clonotype counts in blood were estimated by multiplying the lymphocyte count by the CD3+ fraction and by the productive frequency of the clone. TCRdb's version of the immuneACCESS table is confined to in-frame rearrangements and falls short of the full clone set. An unresolved V gene accounts for under half of the shortfall where checked; the remainder is of unknown origin. V and J calls plus clone size are reproduced from that table; the DNA served to infer D and trimming. Within this sample are some 46,000 clones, with around 79% of them counted one time only. Over 12% of the sample is held by the ten biggest clonotypes.

Here is what the overall study found, with its caveats: The study protocol defined all tumor marker inferences as exploratory. The cohort was highly selected, with more treatment-naive, never-smoker and oncogene-addicted patients than typical, limiting generalizability. Infused TIL clonotypes partially replaced the baseline peripheral repertoire then decayed over months, with no apparent association between persistence and response.

This clonotype was obtained from a man between 65 and 79 years old with non-small cell lung cancer. Sequencing used blood, obtained at baseline.

The CDR3 is CASSLTDGLSGNTIYF. At the DNA level, the sequence is TGCGCCAGCAGCTTGACCGATGGACTCTCTGGAAACACCATATATTTT. The rearranged chain carries TRBV5-1 and TRBJ1-3; there is no confident call for the D gene. From the germline V gene, CDR1 is SGHRS and CDR2 is YFSETQ. From its cysteine to its phenylalanine, the CDR3 spans 16 amino acids. The retained sequence is limited to the CDR3, 48 bases, with the frame set at the first base. V drops 1 base and J drops 0 bases, leaving 11 bases in between.